A single sample gave rise to the 16 T cell receptor beta chains below, sequenced in a study of vaccination effects on CD4 cells after COVID-19. Produced via immunoSEQ multiplex PCR; TCRdb's table is partial and in-frame only. Of tens of thousands of clones listed, around 77% are singletons. Antigen-specific CD4+ T cells were expanded (with viral peptide pools) by the ViraFEST assay ahead of sequencing. A roughly 10-day culture period preceded the isolation of CD4+ T cells. Every participant took two doses of the BNT162b2 or mRNA-1273 vaccine. No antigen has been assigned to these receptors. The sequencing used CD4+ T cells from PBMCs cultured with HCoV-OC43 spike peptides, collected after COVID-19 vaccination. Stated subset: HCoV-OC43 spike overlapping peptide pool stimulation. All receptors derive from a human donor who received a COVID-19 vaccine.

The chain combines TRBV4-1 with TRBJ1-2; D might be TRBD1 (5 bases). Trimming took off 3 bases at V and 7 bases at J, with 12 bases between the two ends. CDR3 length: 13 amino acids. Per germline, CDR1 MGHRA and CDR2 YSYEKL. CDR3 sequence: CASSHAAGGGYTF. As DNA, the CDR3 is TGCGCCAGCAGCCACGCCGCGGGGGGTGGCTACACCTTC.

This chain uses TRBV11-2 with TRBJ1-2; possible D gene TRBD1, 6 bases. CDR1 and CDR2 (germline): SGHAT, FQNNGV. This CDR3 is 15 amino acids long. The V gene lost 3 bases and the J gene lost 6 bases, with 17 bases spanning the gap. The CDR3 nucleotides read TGTGCCAGCAGCTTTTTACGGGGGGCGTACGATGGCTACACCTTC. It codes for CASSFLRGAYDGYTF.

CDR3 DNA sequence: TGCGCCAGCAGCGGACAGGGTATGGCCTATGGCTACACCTTC. Protein product: CASSGQGMAYGYTF. The chain combines TRBV5-1 with TRBJ1-2; 8 bases map to TRBD1. CDR1 SGHRS and CDR2 YFSETQ come from the germline V gene. Trimming removed 4 bases from V and 4 bases from J; junction bases left unmatched: 6. This CDR3 comprises 14 residues. Full variable domain (rest looked up from reference TRBV5-1 and TRBJ1-2): KAGVTQTPRYLIKTRGQQVTLSCSPISGHRSVSWYQQTPGQGLQFLFEYFSETQRNKGNFPGRFSGRQFSNSRSEMNVSTLELGDSALYLCASSGQGMAYGYTFGSGTRLTVV.

The chain carries TRBV7-9 and TRBJ2-1; possibly TRBD2 for D (5 bases). The CDR3 spans 15 residues. Germline V gene lookup returns CDR1 SEHNR and CDR2 FQNEAQ (reference sequence). Trimming removed 1 base from V and 0 bases from J, with 7 bases in between. The CDR3 is CASSLGAGSYNEQFF. The CDR3 nucleotides read TGTGCCAGCAGCTTAGGGGCGGGCTCCTACAATGAGCAGTTCTTC.

V and J are TRBV18 and TRBJ2-5; TRBD2 might be the D (6 bases). The CDR3 is made up of 14 amino acids. V was clipped by 6 bases and J by 0 bases, with 11 bases between them. Germline CDR1 reads KGHSH; CDR2 reads LQKENI. CDR3 coding DNA: TGTGCCAGCTCGTCGACTAGTAACCAAGAGACCCAGTACTTC. It yields the protein CASSSTSNQETQYF.

The chain joins TRBV18 to TRBJ1-5; D remains ambiguous. V was cut by 5 bases and J by 8 bases, with 10 bases left in between. Germline CDR1 KGHSH, CDR2 LQKENI. This CDR3 is built from 12 residues. CDR3: CASSFGFEPQHF. CDR3 coding DNA: TGTGCCAGCTCATTCGGCTTTGAGCCCCAGCATTTT.

The chain carries TRBV7-2 and TRBJ2-7, with a possible D match to TRBD1 (6 bases). Trimming left V 4 bases short and J 6 bases short, with 16 bases between. CDR3 size: 14 residues. Germline assignment: CDR1 SGHTA and CDR2 FQGNSA. DNA of the CDR3: TGTGCCAGCAGCTCAACGGGGACAACCCCCGAGCAGTACGTC. Translation: CASSSTGTTPEQYV.

J is TRBJ1-5 and V is TRBV7-2, with D perhaps matching TRBD1 (6 bases). Per germline, CDR1 SGHTA and CDR2 FQGNSA. Trimming shortened V by 3 bases and J by 4 bases, and 13 bases separated the two germline ends. CDR3 size: 15 residues. CDR3 sequence (DNA): TGTGCCAGCAGCTTCCTTATGGACAGTAATCAGCCCCAGCATTTT. Translated: CASSFLMDSNQPQHF.

The V call is TRBV11-3, the J call TRBJ2-6, with TRBD2 matching over 8 bases. CDR1 and CDR2 (germline): SGHNT, YENEEA. CDR3 length: 18 amino acids. Trimming cost V 2 bases and J 0 bases; bases outside gene matches: 6. The CDR3 sequence is CASSLNSGVSSGANVLTF. CDR3 nucleotide sequence: TGTGCCAGCAGCTTAAATAGCGGGGTTTCCTCTGGGGCCAACGTCCTGACTTTC.

The V and J genes are TRBV24-1 and TRBJ2-5; TRBD1 matches at 8 bases. The CDR3 loop spans 14 amino acids. The J segment lost 3 bases and the V segment lost 4 bases, leaving 3 bases of the junction unmatched. Germline lookup yields CDR1 KGHDR and CDR2 SFDVKD. CDR3: CATSDRTGKETQYF. CDR3 nucleotide sequence: TGTGCCACCAGTGACAGGACAGGGAAAGAGACCCAGTACTTC.

V is TRBV11-2 and J is TRBJ1-4, with D maybe TRBD1 (5 bases). The V gene lost 0 bases and the J gene lost 8 bases, with 16 bases spanning the gap. CDR3 size: 16 residues. The germline V gene has CDR1 SGHAT and CDR2 FQNNGV. The CDR3 coding sequence is TGTGCCAGCAGCTTAGAGCTGCAGGGTGGTTCCGAAAAACTGTTTTTT. Amino acid sequence: CASSLELQGGSEKLFF.

The V and J genes are TRBV5-1 and TRBJ1-2; the D gene is possibly TRBD1 (6 bases). The CDR3 runs to 14 residues. Trimming left V 0 bases short and J 8 bases short, with 14 bases between. Per germline, CDR1 SGHRS and CDR2 YFSETQ. The CDR3 here is CASSLGAGVNGYTF. CDR3 in DNA: TGCGCCAGCAGCTTGGGGGCAGGGGTTAACGGCTACACCTTC.

The chain carries TRBV6-5 and TRBJ1-5, with D possibly being TRBD1 (6 bases). V gave up 7 bases and J gave up 8 bases, with 18 bases separating them. There are 14 residues in the CDR3. CDR1 is MNHEY, CDR2 SVGAGI, per germline. The CDR3 reads CASTSGGPGKPQHF. Here the CDR3 DNA reads TGTGCCAGCACGTCCGGGGGCCCGGGGAAGCCCCAGCATTTT.

This clone was observed a handful of times. The chain employs TRBV19 and TRBJ1-6, with 10 positions matching TRBD1. V was clipped by 4 bases and J by 7 bases; unmatched bases: 1. Germline lookup yields CDR1 LNHDA and CDR2 SQIVND (reference sequence). The CDR3 consists of 14 residues. The CDR3 reads CASSRGQGNSPLHF. In DNA form, the CDR3 reads TGTGCCAGTAGTAGGGGACAGGGGAATTCACCCCTCCACTTT.

The rearrangement links TRBV6-5 to TRBJ1-2; 9 bases agree with TRBD1. The CDR3 sequence is 13 residues long. CDR1 is MNHEY and CDR2 is SVGAGI in the germline V gene. After removal of 5 bases from V and 5 bases from J, the junction contained 3 bases not matched to a gene. The CDR3 DNA reads TGTGCCAGCAGTAGGGGACAGGGATATGGCTACACCTTC. Its protein is CASSRGQGYGYTF.

V gene TRBV7-7 combines with J gene TRBJ2-2; the match to TRBD2 covers 12 bases. The CDR3 spans 15 residues. The germline V gene has CDR1 SSHAT and CDR2 FNYEAQ (reference sequence). V lost 3 bases to trimming and J lost 8 bases; unmatched junction nucleotides: 4. The CDR3 nucleotides are TGTGCCAGCAGCTTGACTAGCGGGGGACCAGGGGAGCTGTTTTTT. This sequence encodes CASSLTSGGPGELFF.